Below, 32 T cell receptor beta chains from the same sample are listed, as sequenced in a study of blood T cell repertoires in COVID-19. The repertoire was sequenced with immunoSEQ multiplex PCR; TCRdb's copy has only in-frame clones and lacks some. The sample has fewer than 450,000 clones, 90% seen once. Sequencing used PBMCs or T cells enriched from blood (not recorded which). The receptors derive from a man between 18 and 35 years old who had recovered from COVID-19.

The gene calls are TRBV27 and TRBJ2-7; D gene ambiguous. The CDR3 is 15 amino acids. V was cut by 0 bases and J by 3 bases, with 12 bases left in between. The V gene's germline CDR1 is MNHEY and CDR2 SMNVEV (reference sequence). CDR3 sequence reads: CASSLSATPSYEQYF. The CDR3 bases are TGTGCCAGCAGTTTATCGGCAACCCCAAGCTACGAGCAGTACTTC.

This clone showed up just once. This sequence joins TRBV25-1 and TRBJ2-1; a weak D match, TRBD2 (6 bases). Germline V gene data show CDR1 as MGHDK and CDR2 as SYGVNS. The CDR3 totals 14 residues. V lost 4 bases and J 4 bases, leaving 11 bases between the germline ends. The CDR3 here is CASSVGGPYNEQFF. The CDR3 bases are TGTGCCAGCAGTGTGGGAGGCCCTTACAATGAGCAGTTCTTC.

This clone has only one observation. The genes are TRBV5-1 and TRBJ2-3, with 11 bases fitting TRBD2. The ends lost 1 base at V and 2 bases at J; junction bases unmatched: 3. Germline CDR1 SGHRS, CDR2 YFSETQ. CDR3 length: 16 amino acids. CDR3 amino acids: CASSLNSGRATDTQYF. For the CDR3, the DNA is TGCGCCAGCAGCTTGAATAGCGGGAGGGCCACAGATACGCAGTATTTT.

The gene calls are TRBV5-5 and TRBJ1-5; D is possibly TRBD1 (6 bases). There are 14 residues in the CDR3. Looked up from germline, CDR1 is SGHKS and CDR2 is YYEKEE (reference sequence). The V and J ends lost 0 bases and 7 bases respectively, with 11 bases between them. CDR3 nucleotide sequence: TGTGCCAGCAGCTTGGCTATGGGGACACAGCCCCAGCATTTT. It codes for CASSLAMGTQPQHF.

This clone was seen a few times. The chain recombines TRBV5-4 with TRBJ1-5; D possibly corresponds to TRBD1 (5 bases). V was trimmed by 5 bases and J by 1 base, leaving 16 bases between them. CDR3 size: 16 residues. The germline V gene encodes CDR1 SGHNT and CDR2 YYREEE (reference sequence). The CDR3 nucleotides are TGTGCCAGCAGTCTGGGGCCGACTGCGAGCAATCAGCCCCAGCATTTT. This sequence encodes CASSLGPTASNQPQHF.

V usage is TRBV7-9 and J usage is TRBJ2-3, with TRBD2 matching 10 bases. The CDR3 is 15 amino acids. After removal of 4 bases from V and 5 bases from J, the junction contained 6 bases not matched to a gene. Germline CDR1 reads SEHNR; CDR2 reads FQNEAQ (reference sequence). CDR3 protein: CASSYLAGEIDTQYF. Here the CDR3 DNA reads TGTGCCAGCAGCTACCTAGCGGGAGAGATAGATACGCAGTATTTT.

The CDR3 loop is CASSYGGFPYGYTF. The CDR3 bases are TGTGCCAGCAGTTATGGGGGGTTCCCCTATGGCTACACCTTC. This chain connects TRBV6-5 to TRBJ1-2, with TRBD1 as a possible D gene (5 bases). The CDR3 has 14 amino acids. Germline V gene sequence: CDR1 MNHEY, CDR2 SVGAGI. V was cut by 3 bases and J by 4 bases, with 12 bases left in between.

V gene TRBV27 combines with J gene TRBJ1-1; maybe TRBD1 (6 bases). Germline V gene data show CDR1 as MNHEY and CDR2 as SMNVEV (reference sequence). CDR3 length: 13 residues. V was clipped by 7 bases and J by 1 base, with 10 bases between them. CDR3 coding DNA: TGTGCCAGCAACCAGGGGAGGAACACTGAAGCTTTCTTT. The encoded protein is CASNQGRNTEAFF.

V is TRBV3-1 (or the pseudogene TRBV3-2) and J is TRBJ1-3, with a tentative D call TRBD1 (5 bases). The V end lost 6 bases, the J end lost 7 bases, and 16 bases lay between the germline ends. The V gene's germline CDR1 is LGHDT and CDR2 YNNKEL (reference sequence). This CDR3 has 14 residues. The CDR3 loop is CASSHRQRFNTIYF. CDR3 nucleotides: TGTGCCAGCAGTCACCGACAGAGATTCAACACCATATATTTT.

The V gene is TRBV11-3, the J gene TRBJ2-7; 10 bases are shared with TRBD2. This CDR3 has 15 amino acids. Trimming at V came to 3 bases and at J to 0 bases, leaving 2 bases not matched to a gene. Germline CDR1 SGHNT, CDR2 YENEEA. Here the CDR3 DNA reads TGTGCCAGCAGCTTTAGCGGGGGGTCCTCCTACGAGCAGTACTTC. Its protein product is CASSFSGGSSYEQYF.

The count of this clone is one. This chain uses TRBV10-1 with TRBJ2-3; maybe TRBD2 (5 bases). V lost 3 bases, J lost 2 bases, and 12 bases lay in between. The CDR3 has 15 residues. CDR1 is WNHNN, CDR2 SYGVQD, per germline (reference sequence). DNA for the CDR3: TGCGCCAGCAGTGACGAGGGAGCCGACACAGATACGCAGTATTTT. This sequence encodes CASSDEGADTDTQYF.

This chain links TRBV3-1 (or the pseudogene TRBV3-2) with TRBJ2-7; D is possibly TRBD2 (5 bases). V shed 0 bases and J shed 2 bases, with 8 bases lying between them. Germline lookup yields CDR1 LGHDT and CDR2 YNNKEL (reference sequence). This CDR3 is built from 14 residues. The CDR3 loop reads CASSQDISAYEQYF. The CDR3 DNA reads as TGTGCCAGCAGCCAAGATATTAGCGCCTACGAGCAGTACTTC.

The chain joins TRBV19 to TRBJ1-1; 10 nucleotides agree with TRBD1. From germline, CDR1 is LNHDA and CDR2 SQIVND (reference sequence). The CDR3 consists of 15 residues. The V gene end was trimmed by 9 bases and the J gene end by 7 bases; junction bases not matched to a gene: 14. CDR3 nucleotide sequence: TGTGCCAGCATAAACCGGGGACAGGGGATAGATGAAGCTTTCTTT. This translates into CASINRGQGIDEAFF.

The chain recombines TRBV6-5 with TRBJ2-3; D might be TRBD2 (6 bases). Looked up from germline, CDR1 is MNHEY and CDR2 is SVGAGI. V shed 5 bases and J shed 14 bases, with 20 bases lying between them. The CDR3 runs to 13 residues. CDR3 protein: CASSTQKGLAPYF. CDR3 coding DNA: TGTGCCAGCAGTACACAAAAGGGGCTAGCGCCGTATTTT.

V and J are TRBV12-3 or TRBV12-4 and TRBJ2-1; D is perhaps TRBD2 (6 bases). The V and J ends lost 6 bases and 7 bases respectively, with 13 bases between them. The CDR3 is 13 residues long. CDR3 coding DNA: TGTGCCAGCAGCTGGACTACTTATAATGAGCAGTTCTTC. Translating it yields CASSWTTYNEQFF.

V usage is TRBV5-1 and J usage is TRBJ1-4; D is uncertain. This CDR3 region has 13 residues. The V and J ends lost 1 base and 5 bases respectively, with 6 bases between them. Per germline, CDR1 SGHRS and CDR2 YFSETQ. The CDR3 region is CASSLSQNEKLFF. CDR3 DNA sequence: TGCGCCAGCAGCTTGTCCCAGAATGAAAAACTGTTTTTT.

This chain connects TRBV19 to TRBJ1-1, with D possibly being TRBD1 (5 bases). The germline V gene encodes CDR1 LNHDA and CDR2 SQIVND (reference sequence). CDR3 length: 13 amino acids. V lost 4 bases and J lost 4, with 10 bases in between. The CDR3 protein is CASSTRVVTEAFF. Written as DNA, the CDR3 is TGTGCCAGTAGTACCAGGGTAGTCACTGAAGCTTTCTTT. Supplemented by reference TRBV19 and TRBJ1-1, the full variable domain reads DGGITQSPKYLFRKEGQNVTLSCEQNLNHDAMYWYRQDPGQGLRLIYYSQIVNDFQKGDIAEGYSVSREKKESFPLTVTSAQKNPTAFYLCASSTRVVTEAFFGQGTRLTVV.

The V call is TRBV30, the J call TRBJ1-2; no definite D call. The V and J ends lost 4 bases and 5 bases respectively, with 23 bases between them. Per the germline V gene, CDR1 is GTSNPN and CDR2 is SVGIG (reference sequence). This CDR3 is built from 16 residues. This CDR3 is CAWTGGSSLLGYGYTF. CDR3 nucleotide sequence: TGTGCCTGGACGGGAGGGAGCTCACTTCTTGGTTATGGCTACACCTTC. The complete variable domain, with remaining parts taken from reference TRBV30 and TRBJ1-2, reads SQTIHQWPATLVQPVGSPLSLECTVEGTSNPNLYWYRQAAGRGLQLLFYSVGIGQISSEVPQNLSASRPQDRQFILSSKKLLLSDSGFYLCAWTGGSSLLGYGYTFGSGTRLTVV.

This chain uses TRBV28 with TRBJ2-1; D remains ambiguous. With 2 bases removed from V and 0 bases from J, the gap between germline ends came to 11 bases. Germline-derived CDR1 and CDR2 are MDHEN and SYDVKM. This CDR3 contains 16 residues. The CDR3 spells CASSLVDTISYNEQFF. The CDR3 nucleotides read TGTGCCAGCAGTTTAGTCGACACCATCTCCTACAATGAGCAGTTCTTC.

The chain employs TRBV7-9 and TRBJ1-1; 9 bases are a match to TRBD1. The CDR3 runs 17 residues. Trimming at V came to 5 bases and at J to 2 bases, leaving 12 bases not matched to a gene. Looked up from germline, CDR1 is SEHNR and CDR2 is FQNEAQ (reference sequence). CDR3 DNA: TGTGCCAGCAGCCGTCTAGGGACAGGGTGGCAAAACACTGAAGCTTTCTTT. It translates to CASSRLGTGWQNTEAFF.

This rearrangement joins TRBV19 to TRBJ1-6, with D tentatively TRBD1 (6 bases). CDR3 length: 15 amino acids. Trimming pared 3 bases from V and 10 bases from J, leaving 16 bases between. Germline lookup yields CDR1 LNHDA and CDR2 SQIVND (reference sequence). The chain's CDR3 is CASSIQQGLDSPLHF. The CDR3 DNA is TGTGCCAGTAGTATCCAACAGGGTTTGGACTCACCCCTCCACTTT.

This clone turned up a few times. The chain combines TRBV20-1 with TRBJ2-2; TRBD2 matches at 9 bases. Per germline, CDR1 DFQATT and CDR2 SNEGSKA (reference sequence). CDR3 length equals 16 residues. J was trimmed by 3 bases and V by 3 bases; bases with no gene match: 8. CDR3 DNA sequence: TGCAGTGCTAGTTTGTTTAGCGGGAGTTACACCGGGGAGCTGTTTTTT. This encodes CSASLFSGSYTGELFF.

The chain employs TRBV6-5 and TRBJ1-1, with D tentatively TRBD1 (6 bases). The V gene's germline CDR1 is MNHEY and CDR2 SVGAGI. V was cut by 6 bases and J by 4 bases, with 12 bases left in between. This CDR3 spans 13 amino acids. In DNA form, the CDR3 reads TGTGCCAGCAGCCAAGGGGGGGGCACTGAAGCTTTCTTT. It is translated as CASSQGGGTEAFF.

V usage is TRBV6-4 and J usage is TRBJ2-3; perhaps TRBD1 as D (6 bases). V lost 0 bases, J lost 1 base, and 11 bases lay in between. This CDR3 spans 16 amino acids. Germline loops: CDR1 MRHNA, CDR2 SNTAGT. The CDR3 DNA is TGTGCCAGCAGTGACTCCACAGGGAGTTGCACAGATACGCAGTATTTT. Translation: CASSDSTGSCTDTQYF.

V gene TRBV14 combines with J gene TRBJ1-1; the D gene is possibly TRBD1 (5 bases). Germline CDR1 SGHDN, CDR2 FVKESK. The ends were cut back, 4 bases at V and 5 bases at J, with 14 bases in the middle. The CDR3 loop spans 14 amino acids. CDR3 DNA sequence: TGTGCCAGCAGCCGAGCCTGGAAGGGGACTGAAGCTTTCTTT. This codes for CASSRAWKGTEAFF.

The CDR3 loop reads CASSQTGGSGGYTF. CDR3 sequence (DNA): TGTGCCAGCAGTCAAACAGGGGGGTCTGGTGGCTACACCTTC. V usage is TRBV27 and J usage is TRBJ1-2, with TRBD1 identical over 8 bases. V lost 5 bases and J lost 7; bases outside the gene matches: 9. CDR1 MNHEY and CDR2 SMNVEV come from the germline V gene (reference sequence). This CDR3 is built from 14 residues.

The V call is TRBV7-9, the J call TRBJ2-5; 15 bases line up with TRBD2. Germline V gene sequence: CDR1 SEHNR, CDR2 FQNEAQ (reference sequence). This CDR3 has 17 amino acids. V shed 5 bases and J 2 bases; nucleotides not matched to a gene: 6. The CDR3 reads CASSPGLAGGLQETQYF. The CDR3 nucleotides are TGTGCCAGCAGCCCCGGACTAGCGGGAGGGTTACAAGAGACCCAGTACTTC.

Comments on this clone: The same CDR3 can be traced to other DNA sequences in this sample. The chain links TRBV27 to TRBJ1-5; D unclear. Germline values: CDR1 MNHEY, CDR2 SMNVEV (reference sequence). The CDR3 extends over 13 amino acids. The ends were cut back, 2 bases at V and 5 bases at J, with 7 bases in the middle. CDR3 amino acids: CASSLIGDQPQHF. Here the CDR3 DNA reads TGTGCCAGCAGTTTAATCGGTGATCAGCCCCAGCATTTT.

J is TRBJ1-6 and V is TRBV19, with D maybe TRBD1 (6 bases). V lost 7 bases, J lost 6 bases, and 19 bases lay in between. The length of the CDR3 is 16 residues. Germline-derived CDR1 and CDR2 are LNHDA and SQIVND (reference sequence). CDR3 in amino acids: CASTHIGTTGNSPLHF. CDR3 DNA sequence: TGTGCCAGTACTCACATCGGGACAACGGGTAATTCACCCCTCCACTTT.

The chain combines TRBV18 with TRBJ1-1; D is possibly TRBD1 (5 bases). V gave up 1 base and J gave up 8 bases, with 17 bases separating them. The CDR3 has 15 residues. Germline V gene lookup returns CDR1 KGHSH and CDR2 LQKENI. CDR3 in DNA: TGTGCCAGCTCACCACGGGGCAGTTTGGGTGTAGAAGCTTTCTTT. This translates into CASSPRGSLGVEAFF.

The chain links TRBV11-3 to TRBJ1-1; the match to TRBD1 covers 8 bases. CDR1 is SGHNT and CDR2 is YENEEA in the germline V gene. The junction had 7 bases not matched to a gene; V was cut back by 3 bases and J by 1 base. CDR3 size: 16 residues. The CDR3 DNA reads TGTGCCAGCAGCTTCTGGGGGGACAGGAGGAACACTGAAGCTTTCTTT. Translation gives CASSFWGDRRNTEAFF.

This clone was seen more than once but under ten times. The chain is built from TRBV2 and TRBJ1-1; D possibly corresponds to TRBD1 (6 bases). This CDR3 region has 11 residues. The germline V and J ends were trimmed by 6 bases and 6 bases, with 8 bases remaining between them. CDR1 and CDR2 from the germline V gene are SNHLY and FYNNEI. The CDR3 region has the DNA TGTGCCAGCAGCACAGGGCCTGAAGCTTTCTTT. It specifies CASSTGPEAFF.